The 19 T cell receptor beta chains below come from one sample, sequenced in a study of CD8+ T cells in alopecia areata. The authors extracted RNA and reverse transcribed it into cDNA as the sequencing template. Sequenced by immunoSEQ multiplex PCR; TCRdb stores in-frame clones only, minus some. This table holds 140,000 to 150,000 clones, about 60% found once. The source was CD4+ T cells sorted from blood, collected at week 0. These receptors were obtained from a human donor with alopecia areata.

This sequence joins TRBV18 and TRBJ2-1; no definite D call. Trimming took 2 bases from V and 0 from J, leaving 8 bases between them. CDR3 length: 15 residues. Germline V lookup: CDR1 KGHSH, CDR2 LQKENI. The CDR3 region has the DNA TGTGCCAGCTCACCAATCCTCTCCTCCTACAATGAGCAGTTCTTC. It is translated as CASSPILSSYNEQFF.

This chain joins TRBV4-2 and TRBJ1-2; D gene unclear. Trimming left V 3 bases short and J 6 bases short, with 11 bases between. Per germline, CDR1 LGHNA and CDR2 YNFKEQ. This CDR3 has 13 amino acids. CDR3 protein: CASSHPRENGYTF. In nucleotides, the CDR3 is TGTGCCAGCAGCCATCCGAGGGAGAATGGCTACACCTTC.

This clone occurred once. V is TRBV29-1 and J is TRBJ2-3; 7 bases fit TRBD1. CDR1 and CDR2 from the germline V gene are SQVTM and ANQGSEA. Unmatched junction bases numbered 8, after V lost 6 bases and J lost 2 bases. The CDR3 covers 14 residues. CDR3 loop: CSVGDRPFTDTQYF. DNA of the CDR3: TGCAGCGTCGGGGACAGACCCTTCACAGATACGCAGTATTTT.

This chain uses TRBV10-3 with TRBJ2-1, with D tentatively TRBD1 (6 bases). Germline lookup yields CDR1 ENHRY and CDR2 SYGVKD. Trimming stripped 0 bases from V and 7 bases from J, with 7 bases between. This CDR3 comprises 13 residues. Written as DNA, the CDR3 is TGTGCCATCAGTGAGTCGGGGACAAATGAGCAGTTCTTC. Its translation is CAISESGTNEQFF.

CDR3 DNA: TGCAGCGTTGAGTTCCTGGGGGGACAGAGACCCTACGAGCAGTACTTC. Translating it yields CSVEFLGGQRPYEQYF. The chain couples TRBV29-1 to TRBJ2-7, with a weak D call TRBD1 (7 bases). The germline V and J ends were trimmed by 3 bases and 2 bases, with 20 bases remaining between them. Germline loops: CDR1 SQVTM, CDR2 ANQGSEA. There are 16 residues in the CDR3.

The chain carries TRBV11-1 and TRBJ2-1; D possibly corresponds to TRBD1 (6 bases). Trimming took 5 bases from V and 6 from J, leaving 17 bases between them. Germline CDR1 SGHAT, CDR2 FQDESV (reference sequence). The length of the CDR3 is 15 residues. The CDR3 DNA reads TGTGCCAGCAGCCGACAGCAGGGGCCGCTCAATGAGCAGTTCTTC. This translates into CASSRQQGPLNEQFF. The complete variable domain, with remaining parts taken from reference TRBV11-1 and TRBJ2-1, reads EAEVAQSPRYKITEKSQAVAFWCDPISGHATLYWYRQILGQGPELLVQFQDESVVDDSQLPKDRFSAERLKGVDSTLKIQPAELGDSAMYLCASSRQQGPLNEQFFGPGTRLTVL.

The chain employs TRBV19 and TRBJ1-2; D is perhaps TRBD1 (5 bases). CDR1 is LNHDA and CDR2 is SQIVND in the germline V gene (reference sequence). This CDR3 spans 14 amino acids. V dropped 4 bases and J dropped 3 bases, with 12 bases sitting between them. DNA for the CDR3: TGTGCCAGTAGTAAGAGGGGCTCCGACTATGGCTACACCTTC. Protein sequence: CASSKRGSDYGYTF.

The chain couples TRBV30 to TRBJ1-1, with 9 bases fitting TRBD1. Per the germline V gene, CDR1 is GTSNPN and CDR2 is SVGIG (reference sequence). V lost 3 bases to trimming and J lost 6 bases; unmatched junction nucleotides: 5. The CDR3 spans 13 residues. CDR3 nucleotides: TGTGCCTGGAGCACAGGGGGCAACGCTGAAGCTTTCTTT. Residues: CAWSTGGNAEAFF.

This clone was picked up a small number of times. The chain links TRBV9 to TRBJ2-2, with D uncertain. The CDR3 has 13 residues. V was clipped by 3 bases and J by 6 bases, with 9 bases between them. Germline CDR1 and CDR2: SGDLS and YYNGEE. The CDR3 DNA reads as TGTGCCAGCAGCGAAAGGACGGCCGGGGAGCTGTTTTTT. As protein: CASSERTAGELFF.

This clone appeared a few times. The chain employs TRBV5-8 and TRBJ2-1; D uncertain. The CDR3 length is 15 residues. CDR1 and CDR2 (germline): SGHTS, YDEGEE. Trimming removed 0 bases from V and 8 bases from J, with 15 bases in between. The CDR3 DNA sequence: TGTGCCAGCAGCTTGGCCGGAATCTGGCGCGATGAGCAGTTCTTC. Amino acid sequence: CASSLAGIWRDEQFF.

The chain couples TRBV7-3 to TRBJ1-2; TRBD1 agrees at 8 bases. The junction had 4 bases not matched to a gene; V was cut back by 4 bases and J by 6 bases. From germline, CDR1 is SGHTA and CDR2 FQGTGA. This CDR3 is 13 amino acids long. The CDR3, as DNA: TGTGCCAGCAGCTCCACGACAGGGGATGGCTACACCTTC. It encodes CASSSTTGDGYTF.

The V and J genes are TRBV27 and TRBJ2-1, with D unclear. There are 16 residues in the CDR3. Germline loops: CDR1 MNHEY, CDR2 SMNVEV (reference sequence). V shed 2 bases and J shed 1 base, with 12 bases lying between them. The CDR3 protein is CASSLGSSRSYNEQFF. The CDR3 DNA reads TGTGCCAGCAGTTTAGGCAGCTCTAGGTCCTACAATGAGCAGTTCTTC.

The chain couples TRBV30 to TRBJ2-5; TRBD2 agrees at 14 bases. This CDR3 has 16 amino acids. The V and J ends lost 2 bases and 4 bases, in that order; junction bases with no gene match: 6. The germline gives CDR1 GTSNPN, CDR2 SVGIG (reference sequence). The CDR3 reads CAWSSGLAGGRETQYF. CDR3 sequence (DNA): TGTGCCTGGAGTTCCGGACTAGCGGGGGGAAGAGAGACCCAGTACTTC. The variable domain in full, with the rest retrieved from reference TRBV30 and TRBJ2-5, is SQTIHQWPATLVQPVGSPLSLECTVEGTSNPNLYWYRQAAGRGLQLLFYSVGIGQISSEVPQNLSASRPQDRQFILSSKKLLLSDSGFYLCAWSSGLAGGRETQYFGPGTRLLVL.

This clone occurred a few times. The chain combines TRBV7-2 with TRBJ2-1; 7 positions agree with TRBD2. Per the germline V gene, CDR1 is SGHTA and CDR2 is FQGNSA. J gave up 7 bases and V 2 bases, and 8 bases lay outside the gene matches. CDR3 length: 15 residues. In nucleotides, the CDR3 is TGTGCCAGCAGCTTAATGGCGGGGGAGGGGAATGAGCAGTTCTTC. It codes for CASSLMAGEGNEQFF.

The CDR3 DNA follows: TGTGCCAGCAGCACAGGACAGTTCTCCTATAATTCACCCCTCCACTTT. Its protein is CASSTGQFSYNSPLHF. The chain uses TRBV5-4 and TRBJ1-6; possible D gene TRBD1, 6 bases. The CDR3 sequence is 16 residues long. Trimming pared 4 bases from V and 0 bases from J, leaving 11 bases between. The germline V gene encodes CDR1 SGHNT and CDR2 YYREEE (reference sequence).

This clone was picked up one time. In DNA form, the CDR3 reads TGTGCCACCAGCTCCGACAGGAGTCTTGGGGCCAACGTCCTGACTTTC. Protein product: CATSSDRSLGANVLTF. The rearrangement joins TRBV15 to TRBJ2-6; tentatively, D is TRBD1 (6 bases). The V and J ends lost 5 bases and 3 bases respectively, with 14 bases between them. This CDR3 has 16 amino acids. CDR1 is LNHNV, CDR2 YYDKDF, per germline (reference sequence).

This clone was observed a single time. This rearrangement joins TRBV29-1 to TRBJ2-7; no firm D call. CDR1 and CDR2 (germline): SQVTM, ANQGSEA. The CDR3 consists of 15 residues. V shed 4 bases and J shed 0 bases, with 16 bases lying between them. The DNA of the CDR3 is TGCAGCGTTGTGGTGCAGGCGGTAGGCTCCTACGAGCAGTACTTC. The encoded protein is CSVVVQAVGSYEQYF.

The CDR3 coding sequence is TGCAGCGTGTCGCACGGGCGGGGACAGGGTGGCTACACCTTC. As protein: CSVSHGRGQGGYTF. The rearrangement uses TRBV29-1 and TRBJ1-2, with 9 nucleotides matching TRBD1. The J segment lost 7 bases and the V segment lost 6 bases, leaving 12 bases of the junction unmatched. Germline CDR1 and CDR2: SQVTM and ANQGSEA. The CDR3 sequence is 14 residues long.

This clone was found a few times. V usage is TRBV14 and J usage is TRBJ2-7, with D possibly being TRBD2 (5 bases). The V gene's germline CDR1 is SGHDN and CDR2 FVKESK. This CDR3 has 12 amino acids. Trimming removed 6 bases from V and 3 bases from J, with 9 bases in between. Written as DNA, the CDR3 is TGTGCCAGCAGGGGAGCGAGCTACGAGCAGTACTTC. It is translated as CASRGASYEQYF.